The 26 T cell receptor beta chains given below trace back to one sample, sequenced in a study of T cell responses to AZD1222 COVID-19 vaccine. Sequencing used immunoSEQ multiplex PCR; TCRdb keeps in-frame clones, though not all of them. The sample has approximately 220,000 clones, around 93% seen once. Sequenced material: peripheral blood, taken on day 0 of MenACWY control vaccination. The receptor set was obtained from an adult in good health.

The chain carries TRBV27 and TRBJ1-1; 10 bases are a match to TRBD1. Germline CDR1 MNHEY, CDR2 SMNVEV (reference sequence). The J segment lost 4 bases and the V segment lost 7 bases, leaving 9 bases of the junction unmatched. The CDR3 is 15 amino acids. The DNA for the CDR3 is TGTGCCAGCACCCGACAGGGGGCTTTGGGCACTGAAGCTTTCTTT. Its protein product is CASTRQGALGTEAFF.

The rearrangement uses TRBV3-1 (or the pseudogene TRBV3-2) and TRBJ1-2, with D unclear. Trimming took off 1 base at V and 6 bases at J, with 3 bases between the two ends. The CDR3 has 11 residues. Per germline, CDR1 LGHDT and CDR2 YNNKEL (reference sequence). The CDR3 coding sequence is TGTGCCAGCAGCCAAGTGCATGGCTACACCTTC. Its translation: CASSQVHGYTF.

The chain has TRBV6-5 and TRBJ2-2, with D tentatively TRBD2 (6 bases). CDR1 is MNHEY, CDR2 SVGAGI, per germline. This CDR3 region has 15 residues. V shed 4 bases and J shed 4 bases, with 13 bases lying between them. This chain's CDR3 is CASSFGTLTTGELFF. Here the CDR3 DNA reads TGTGCCAGCAGTTTCGGGACTTTAACCACCGGGGAGCTGTTTTTT.

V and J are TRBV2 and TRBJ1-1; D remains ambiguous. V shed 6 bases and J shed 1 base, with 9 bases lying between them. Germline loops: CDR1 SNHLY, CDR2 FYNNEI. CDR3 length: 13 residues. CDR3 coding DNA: TGTGCCAGCAGCTATTCAGCGAACACTGAAGCTTTCTTT. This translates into CASSYSANTEAFF.

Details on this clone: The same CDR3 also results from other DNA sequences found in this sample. The CDR3 sequence: CASSRSGNTIYF. In DNA, the CDR3 is TGTGCCAGCAGCCGGTCTGGAAACACCATATATTTT. This chain uses TRBV12-3 or TRBV12-4 with TRBJ1-3, with D hard to call. V was pared by 6 bases and J by 1 base, with 4 bases between. The CDR3 totals 12 residues.

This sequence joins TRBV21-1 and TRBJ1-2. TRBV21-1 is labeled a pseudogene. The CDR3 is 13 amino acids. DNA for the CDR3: TGTGCCAGCAGCAAAGTTGAAGGATGGTGCTACACCTTC. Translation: CASSKVEGWCYTF.

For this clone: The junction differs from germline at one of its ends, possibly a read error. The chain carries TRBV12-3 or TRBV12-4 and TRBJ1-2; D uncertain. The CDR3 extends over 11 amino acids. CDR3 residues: CASSYARGWDF. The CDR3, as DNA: TGTGCCAGCAGCTACGCCCGGGGATGGGACTTC.

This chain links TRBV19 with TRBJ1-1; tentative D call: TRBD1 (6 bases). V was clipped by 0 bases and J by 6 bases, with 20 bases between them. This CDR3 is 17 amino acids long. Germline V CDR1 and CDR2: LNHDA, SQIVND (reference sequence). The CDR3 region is CASSIDANLNRQAEAFF. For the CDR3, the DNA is TGTGCCAGTAGTATAGATGCAAACCTTAATCGACAGGCTGAAGCTTTCTTT.

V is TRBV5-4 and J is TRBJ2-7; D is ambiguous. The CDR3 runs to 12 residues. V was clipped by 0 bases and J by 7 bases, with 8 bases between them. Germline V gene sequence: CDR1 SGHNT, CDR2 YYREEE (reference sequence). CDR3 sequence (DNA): TGTGCCAGCAGCTTGGTATCGAGTGAGCAGTACTTC. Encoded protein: CASSLVSSEQYF.

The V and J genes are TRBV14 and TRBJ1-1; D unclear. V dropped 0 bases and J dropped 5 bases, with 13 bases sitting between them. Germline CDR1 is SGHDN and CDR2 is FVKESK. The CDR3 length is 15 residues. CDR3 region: CASSQDSLGWTEAFF. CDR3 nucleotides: TGTGCCAGCAGCCAAGATAGTCTCGGGTGGACTGAAGCTTTCTTT.

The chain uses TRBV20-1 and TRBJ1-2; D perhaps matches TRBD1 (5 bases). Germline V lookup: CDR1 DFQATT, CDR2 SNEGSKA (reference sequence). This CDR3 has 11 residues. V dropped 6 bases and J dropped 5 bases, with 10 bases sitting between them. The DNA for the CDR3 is TGCAGTGCCGGGGGAGGGTATGGCTACACCTTC. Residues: CSAGGGYGYTF.

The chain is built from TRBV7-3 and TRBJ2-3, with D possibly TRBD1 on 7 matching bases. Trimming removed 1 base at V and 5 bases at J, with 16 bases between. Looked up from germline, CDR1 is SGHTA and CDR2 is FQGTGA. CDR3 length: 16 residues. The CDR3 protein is CASSLRAGQTKDTQYF. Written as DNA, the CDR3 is TGTGCCAGCAGCTTAAGGGCGGGACAGACGAAAGATACGCAGTATTTT.

CDR3 amino acids: CASSPTGATSGNTIYF. CDR3 in DNA: TGTGCCAGTAGCCCGACAGGGGCAACCTCTGGAAACACCATATATTTT. The rearrangement joins TRBV19 to TRBJ1-3; 8 bases map to TRBD1. CDR1 and CDR2 from the germline V gene are LNHDA and SQIVND (reference sequence). Trimming took 6 bases from V and 0 from J; bases not matched to a gene: 7. This CDR3 region has 16 residues.

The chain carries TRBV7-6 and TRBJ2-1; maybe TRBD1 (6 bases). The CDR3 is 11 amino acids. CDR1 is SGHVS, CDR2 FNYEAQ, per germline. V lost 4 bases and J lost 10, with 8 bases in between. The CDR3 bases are TGTGCCAGCAGCTCAGGGGTCGAGCAGTTCTTC. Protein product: CASSSGVEQFF. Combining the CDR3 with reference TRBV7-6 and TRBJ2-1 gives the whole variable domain GAGVSQSPRYKVTKRGQDVALRCDPISGHVSLYWYRQALGQGPEFLTYFNYEAQQDKSGLPNDRFSAERPEGSISTLTIQRTEQRDSAMYRCASSSGVEQFFGPGTRLTVL.

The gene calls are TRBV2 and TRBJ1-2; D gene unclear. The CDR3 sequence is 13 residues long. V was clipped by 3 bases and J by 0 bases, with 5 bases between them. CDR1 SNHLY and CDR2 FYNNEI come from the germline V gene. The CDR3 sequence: CASSDGTNYGYTF. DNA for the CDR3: TGTGCCAGCAGTGATGGGACTAACTATGGCTACACCTTC.

CDR3 DNA sequence: TGTGCCAGCAGTTTAAGCGGCCGCTATAATTCACCCCTCCACTTT. Amino acid sequence: CASSLSGRYNSPLHF. This chain links TRBV27 with TRBJ1-6; D is undetermined. The CDR3 consists of 15 residues. V was trimmed by 2 bases and J by 3 bases, leaving 8 bases between them. Germline CDR1 reads MNHEY; CDR2 reads SMNVEV (reference sequence).

This CDR3 is CATSGDRGEYEQYF. The CDR3 DNA follows: TGTGCCACCAGCGGCGACAGGGGTGAGTACGAGCAGTACTTC. The chain uses TRBV15 and TRBJ2-7; 8 positions match TRBD1. Germline-derived CDR1 and CDR2 are LNHNV and YYDKDF (reference sequence). The J segment lost 4 bases and the V segment lost 5 bases, leaving 7 bases of the junction unmatched. The CDR3 has 14 amino acids.

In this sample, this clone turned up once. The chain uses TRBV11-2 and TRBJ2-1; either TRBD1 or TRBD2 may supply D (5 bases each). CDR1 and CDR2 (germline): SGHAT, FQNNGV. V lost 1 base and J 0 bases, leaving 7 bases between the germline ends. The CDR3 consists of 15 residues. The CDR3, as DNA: TGTGCCAGCAGCTTAGTGAGGGGCTCCTACAATGAGCAGTTCTTC. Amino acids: CASSLVRGSYNEQFF.

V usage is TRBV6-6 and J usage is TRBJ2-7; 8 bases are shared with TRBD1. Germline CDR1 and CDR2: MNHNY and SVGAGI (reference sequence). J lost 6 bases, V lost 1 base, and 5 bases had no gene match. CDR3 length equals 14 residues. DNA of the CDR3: TGTGCCAGCAGTTACTTTTCAGGGGGCCGCGAGCAGTACTTC. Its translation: CASSYFSGGREQYF.

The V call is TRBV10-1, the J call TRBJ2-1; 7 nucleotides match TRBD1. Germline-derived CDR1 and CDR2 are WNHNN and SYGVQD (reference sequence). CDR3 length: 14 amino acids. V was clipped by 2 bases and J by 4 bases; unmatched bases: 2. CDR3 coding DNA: TGCGCCAGCAGTGAGACAGGGGATTACAATGAGCAGTTCTTC. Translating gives CASSETGDYNEQFF.

The CDR3, as DNA: TGCGCCAGCAGCTTAACCAGGGGGAACACTGAAGCTTTCTTT. The encoded protein is CASSLTRGNTEAFF. V usage is TRBV5-1 and J usage is TRBJ1-1; a possible D gene is TRBD1 (6 bases). Germline lookup yields CDR1 SGHRS and CDR2 YFSETQ. The length of the CDR3 is 14 residues. Between the trimmed V and J ends, which lost 2 bases and 1 base, there was a span of 9 bases.

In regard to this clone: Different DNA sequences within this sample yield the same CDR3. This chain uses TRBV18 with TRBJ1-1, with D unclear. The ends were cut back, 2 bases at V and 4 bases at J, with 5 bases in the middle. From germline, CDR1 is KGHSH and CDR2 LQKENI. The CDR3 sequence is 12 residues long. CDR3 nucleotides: TGTGCCAGCTCACCAGGGCCCACTGAAGCTTTCTTT. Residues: CASSPGPTEAFF.

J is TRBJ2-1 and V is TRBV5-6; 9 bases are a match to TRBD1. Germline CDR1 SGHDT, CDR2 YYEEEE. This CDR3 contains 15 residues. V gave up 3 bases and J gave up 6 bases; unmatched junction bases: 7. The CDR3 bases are TGTGCCAGCAGCTCCCGGGACAGGGCCTCCAATGAGCAGTTCTTC. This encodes CASSSRDRASNEQFF.

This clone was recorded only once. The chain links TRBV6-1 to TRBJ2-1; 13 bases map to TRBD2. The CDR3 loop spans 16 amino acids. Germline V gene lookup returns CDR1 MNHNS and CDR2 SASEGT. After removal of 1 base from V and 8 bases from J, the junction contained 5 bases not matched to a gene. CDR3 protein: CASSEDTSGGADEQFF. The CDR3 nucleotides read TGTGCCAGCAGTGAAGATACTAGCGGGGGGGCGGATGAGCAGTTCTTC.

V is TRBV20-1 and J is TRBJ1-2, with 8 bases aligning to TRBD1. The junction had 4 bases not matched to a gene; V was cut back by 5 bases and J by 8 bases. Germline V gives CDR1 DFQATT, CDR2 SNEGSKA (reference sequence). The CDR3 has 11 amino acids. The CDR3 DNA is TGCAGTGCTGGGACAGGTTACGGCTACACCTTC. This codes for CSAGTGYGYTF.

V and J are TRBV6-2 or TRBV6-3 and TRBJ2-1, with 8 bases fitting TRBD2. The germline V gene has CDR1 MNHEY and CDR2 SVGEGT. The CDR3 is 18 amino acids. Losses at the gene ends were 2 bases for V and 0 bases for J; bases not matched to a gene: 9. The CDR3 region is CASSYAASGLSSYNEQFF. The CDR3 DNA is TGTGCCAGCAGTTACGCGGCTAGCGGGCTCAGCTCCTACAATGAGCAGTTCTTC.